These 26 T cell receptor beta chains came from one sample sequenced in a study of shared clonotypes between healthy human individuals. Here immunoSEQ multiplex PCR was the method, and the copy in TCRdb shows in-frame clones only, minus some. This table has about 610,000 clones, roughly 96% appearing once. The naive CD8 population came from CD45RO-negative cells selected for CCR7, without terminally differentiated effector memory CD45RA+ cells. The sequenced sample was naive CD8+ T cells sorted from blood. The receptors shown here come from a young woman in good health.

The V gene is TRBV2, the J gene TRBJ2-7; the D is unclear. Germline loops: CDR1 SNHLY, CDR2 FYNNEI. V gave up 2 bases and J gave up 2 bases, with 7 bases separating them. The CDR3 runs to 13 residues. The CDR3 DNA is TGTGCCAGCAGTGAATACTCTGCCTACGAGCAGTACTTC. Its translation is CASSEYSAYEQYF.

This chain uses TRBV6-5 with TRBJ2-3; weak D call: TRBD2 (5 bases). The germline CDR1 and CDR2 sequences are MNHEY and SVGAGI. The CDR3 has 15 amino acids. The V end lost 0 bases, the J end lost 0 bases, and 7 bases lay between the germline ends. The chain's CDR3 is CASSYSERSTDTQYF. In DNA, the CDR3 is TGTGCCAGCAGTTACTCGGAGCGGAGCACAGATACGCAGTATTTT.

In DNA form, the CDR3 reads TGTGCCAGCACCACTCAAGGGAGGGCCATTCCCTACGAGCAGTACTTC. Translation: CASTTQGRAIPYEQYF. This chain joins TRBV28 and TRBJ2-7; 7 bases are shared with TRBD2. Germline loops: CDR1 MDHEN, CDR2 SYDVKM. V gave up 7 bases and J gave up 2 bases; unmatched junction bases: 14. The CDR3 spans 16 residues.

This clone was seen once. The CDR3 loop reads CASSRGDRMTYNEQFF. CDR3 in DNA: TGTGCCAGTAGTAGAGGGGACCGGATGACCTACAATGAGCAGTTCTTC. This chain uses TRBV19 with TRBJ2-1; D may match TRBD1 or TRBD2 (5 bases each). CDR1 and CDR2 from the germline V gene are LNHDA and SQIVND (reference sequence). The CDR3 has 16 residues. V lost 4 bases to trimming and J lost 2 bases, with 15 bases between them.

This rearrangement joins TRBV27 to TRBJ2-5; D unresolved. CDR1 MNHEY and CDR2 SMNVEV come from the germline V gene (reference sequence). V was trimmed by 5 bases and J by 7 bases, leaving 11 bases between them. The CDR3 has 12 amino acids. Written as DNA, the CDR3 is TGTGCCAGCAGTCCCGACCCGCGGACCCAGTACTTC. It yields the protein CASSPDPRTQYF.

This CDR3 is CASSVRTGLPKDTQYF. In DNA, the CDR3 is TGTGCCAGCAGCGTTCGGACAGGTCTGCCGAAAGATACGCAGTATTTT. This rearrangement joins TRBV9 to TRBJ2-3; 7 bases map to TRBD1. This CDR3 region has 16 residues. Germline V gives CDR1 SGDLS, CDR2 YYNGEE. V shed 2 bases, J shed 5 bases, and the junction held 11 bases outside the gene matches. Combining the CDR3 with reference TRBV9 and TRBJ2-3 gives the whole variable domain DSGVTQTPKHLITATGQRVTLRCSPRSGDLSVYWYQQSLDQGLQFLIQYYNGEERAKGNILERFSAQQFPDLHSELNLSSLELGDSALYFCASSVRTGLPKDTQYFGPGTRLTVL.

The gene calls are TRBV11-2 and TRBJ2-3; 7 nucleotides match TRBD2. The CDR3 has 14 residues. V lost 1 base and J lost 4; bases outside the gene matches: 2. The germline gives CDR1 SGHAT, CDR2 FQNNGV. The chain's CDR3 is CASSLAAGADTQYF. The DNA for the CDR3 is TGTGCCAGCAGCTTAGCGGCGGGAGCAGATACGCAGTATTTT. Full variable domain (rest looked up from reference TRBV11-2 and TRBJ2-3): EAGVAQSPRYKIIEKRQSVAFWCNPISGHATLYWYQQILGQGPKLLIQFQNNGVVDDSQLPKDRFSAERLKGVDSTLKIQPAKLEDSAVYLCASSLAAGADTQYFGPGTRLTVL.

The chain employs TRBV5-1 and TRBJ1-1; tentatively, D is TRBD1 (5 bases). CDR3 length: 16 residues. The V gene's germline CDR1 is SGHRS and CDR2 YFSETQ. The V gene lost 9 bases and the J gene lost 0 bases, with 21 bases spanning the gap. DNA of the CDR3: TGCGCCACTAAGCCCAGGGTCAATTCTATGAACACTGAAGCTTTCTTT. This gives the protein CATKPRVNSMNTEAFF.

The CDR3 protein is CASSEGGGPQHF. CDR3 sequence (DNA): TGTGCCAGCAGTGAAGGGGGGGGGCCCCAGCATTTT. The chain is built from TRBV2 and TRBJ1-5; perhaps TRBD1 as D (5 bases). Germline V gives CDR1 SNHLY, CDR2 FYNNEI. The CDR3 runs 12 residues. V dropped 1 base and J dropped 9 bases, with 7 bases sitting between them. The full variable domain, its missing parts supplied by reference TRBV2 and TRBJ1-5, is EPEVTQTPSHQVTQMGQEVILRCVPISNHLYFYWYRQILGQKVEFLVSFYNNEISEKSEIFDDQFSVERPDGSNFTLKIRSTKLEDSAMYFCASSEGGGPQHFGDGTRLSIL.

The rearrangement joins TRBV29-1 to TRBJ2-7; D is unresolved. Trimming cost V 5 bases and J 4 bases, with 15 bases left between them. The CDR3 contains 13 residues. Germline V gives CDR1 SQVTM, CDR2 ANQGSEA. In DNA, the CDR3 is TGCAGCGTTCTAAAACGAGAAGATTACGAGCAGTACTTC. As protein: CSVLKREDYEQYF.

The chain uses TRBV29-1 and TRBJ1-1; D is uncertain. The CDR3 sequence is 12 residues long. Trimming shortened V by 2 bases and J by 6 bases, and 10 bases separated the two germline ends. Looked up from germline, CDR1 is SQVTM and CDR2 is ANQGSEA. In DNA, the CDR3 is TGCAGCGTTGAATTGGTCAGCCCTGAAGCTTTCTTT. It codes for CSVELVSPEAFF.

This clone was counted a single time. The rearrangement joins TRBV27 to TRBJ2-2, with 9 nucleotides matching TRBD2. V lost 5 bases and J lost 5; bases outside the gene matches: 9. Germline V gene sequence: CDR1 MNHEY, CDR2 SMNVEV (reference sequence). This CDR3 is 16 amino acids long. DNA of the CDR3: TGTGCCAGCAGTCCTTATAGCGGGAGTTTAACCGGGGAGCTGTTTTTT. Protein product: CASSPYSGSLTGELFF.

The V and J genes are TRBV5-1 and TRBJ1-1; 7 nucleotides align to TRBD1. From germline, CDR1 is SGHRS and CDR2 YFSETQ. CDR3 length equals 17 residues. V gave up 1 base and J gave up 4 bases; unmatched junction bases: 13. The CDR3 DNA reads TGCGCCAGCAGCTTGTTTGCGGACAGGACGTTTGTCACTGAAGCTTTCTTT. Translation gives CASSLFADRTFVTEAFF.

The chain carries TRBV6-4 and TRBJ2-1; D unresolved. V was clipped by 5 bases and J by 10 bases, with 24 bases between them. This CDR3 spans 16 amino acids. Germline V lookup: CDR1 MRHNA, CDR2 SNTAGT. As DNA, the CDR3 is TGTGCCAGCAGTCCCACGGCGGAGACTCCCCCTCCGGAGCAGTTCTTC. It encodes CASSPTAETPPPEQFF.

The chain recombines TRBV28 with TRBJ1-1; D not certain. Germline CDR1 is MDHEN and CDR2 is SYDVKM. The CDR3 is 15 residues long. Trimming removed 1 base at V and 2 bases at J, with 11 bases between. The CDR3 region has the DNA TGTGCCAGCAGTTTATACTGGACGGGTAACACTGAAGCTTTCTTT. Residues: CASSLYWTGNTEAFF. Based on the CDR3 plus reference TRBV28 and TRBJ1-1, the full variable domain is DVKVTQSSRYLVKRTGEKVFLECVQDMDHENMFWYRQDPGLGLRLIYFSYDVKMKEKGDIPEGYSVSREKKERFSLILESASTNQTSMYLCASSLYWTGNTEAFFGQGTRLTVV.

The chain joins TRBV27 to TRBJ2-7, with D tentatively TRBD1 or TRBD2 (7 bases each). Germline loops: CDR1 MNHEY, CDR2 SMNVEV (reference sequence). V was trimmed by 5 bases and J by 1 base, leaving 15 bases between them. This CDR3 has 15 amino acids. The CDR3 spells CASSPRQGGSYEQYF. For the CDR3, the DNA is TGTGCCAGCAGTCCCCGACAGGGAGGGTCCTACGAGCAGTACTTC.

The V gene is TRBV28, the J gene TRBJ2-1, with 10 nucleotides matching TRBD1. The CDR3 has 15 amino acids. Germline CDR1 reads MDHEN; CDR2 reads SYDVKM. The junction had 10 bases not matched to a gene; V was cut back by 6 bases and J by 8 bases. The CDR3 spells CASRTGTGVYDEQFF. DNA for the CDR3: TGTGCCAGCAGGACCGGGACAGGGGTTTATGATGAGCAGTTCTTC.

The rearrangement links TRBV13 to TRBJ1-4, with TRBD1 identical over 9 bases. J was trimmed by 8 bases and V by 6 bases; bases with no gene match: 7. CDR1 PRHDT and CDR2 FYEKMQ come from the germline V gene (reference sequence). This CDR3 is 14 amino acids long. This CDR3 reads CASRIQGAGEKLFF. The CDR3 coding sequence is TGTGCCAGCAGGATACAGGGGGCAGGCGAAAAACTGTTTTTT. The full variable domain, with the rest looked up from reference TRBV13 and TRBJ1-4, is AAGVIQSPRHLIKEKRETATLKCYPIPRHDTVYWYQQGPGQDPQFLISFYEKMQSDKGSIPDRFSAQQFSDYHSELNMSSLELGDSALYFCASRIQGAGEKLFFGSGTQLSVL.

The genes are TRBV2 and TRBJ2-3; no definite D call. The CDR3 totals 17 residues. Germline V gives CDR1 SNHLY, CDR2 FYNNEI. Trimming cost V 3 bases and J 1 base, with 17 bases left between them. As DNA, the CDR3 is TGTGCCAGCAGTGACCCCCAGCTACCTAGTGGCACAGATACGCAGTATTTT. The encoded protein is CASSDPQLPSGTDTQYF.

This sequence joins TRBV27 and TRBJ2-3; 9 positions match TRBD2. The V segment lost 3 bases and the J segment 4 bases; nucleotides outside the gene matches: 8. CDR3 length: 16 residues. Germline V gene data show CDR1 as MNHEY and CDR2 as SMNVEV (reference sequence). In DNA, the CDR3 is TGTGCCAGCAGTTTCGTGGGGCGGGAGGGCCCAGATACGCAGTATTTT. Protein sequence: CASSFVGREGPDTQYF.

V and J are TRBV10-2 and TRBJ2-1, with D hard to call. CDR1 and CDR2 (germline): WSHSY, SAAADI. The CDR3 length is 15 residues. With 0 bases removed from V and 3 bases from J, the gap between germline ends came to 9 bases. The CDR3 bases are TGCGCCAGCAGTGAGTCGGTCGGCTTCTACAATGAGCAGTTCTTC. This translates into CASSESVGFYNEQFF.

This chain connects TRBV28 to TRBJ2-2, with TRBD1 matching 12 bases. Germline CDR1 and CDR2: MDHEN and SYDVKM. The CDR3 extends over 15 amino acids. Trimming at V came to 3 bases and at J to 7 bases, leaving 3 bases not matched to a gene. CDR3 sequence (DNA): TGTGCCAGCAGTTTGGGGACAGGGGGCTTCGGGGAGCTGTTTTTT. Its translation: CASSLGTGGFGELFF.

CDR3 in amino acids: CASSQDTPGQYF. CDR3 coding DNA: TGTGCCAGCAGCCAGGACACCCCCGGGCAGTACTTC. The chain couples TRBV11-2 to TRBJ2-7; D perhaps matches TRBD1 (5 bases). The CDR3 contains 12 residues. Trimming left V 5 bases short and J 9 bases short, with 14 bases between. In germline, CDR1 is SGHAT, CDR2 FQNNGV.

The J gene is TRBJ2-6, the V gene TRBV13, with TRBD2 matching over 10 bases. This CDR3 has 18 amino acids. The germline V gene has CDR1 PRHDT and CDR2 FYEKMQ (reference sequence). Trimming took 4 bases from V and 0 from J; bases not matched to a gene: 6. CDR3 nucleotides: TGTGCCAGCAGCTCATATAGCGGGAGGTCCTCTGGGGCCAACGTCCTGACTTTC. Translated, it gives CASSSYSGRSSGANVLTF.

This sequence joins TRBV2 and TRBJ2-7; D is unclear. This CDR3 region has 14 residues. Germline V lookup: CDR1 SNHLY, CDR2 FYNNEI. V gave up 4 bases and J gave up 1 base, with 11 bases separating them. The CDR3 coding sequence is TGTGCCAGCAGTGCCGGGCAGCCATCCTACGAGCAGTACTTC. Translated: CASSAGQPSYEQYF.

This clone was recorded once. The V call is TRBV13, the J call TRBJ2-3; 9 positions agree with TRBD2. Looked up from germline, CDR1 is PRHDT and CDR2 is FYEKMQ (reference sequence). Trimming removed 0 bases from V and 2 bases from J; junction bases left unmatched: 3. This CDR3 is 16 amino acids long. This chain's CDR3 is CASSLGTSGPTDTQYF. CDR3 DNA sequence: TGTGCCAGCAGCTTAGGGACTAGCGGCCCCACAGATACGCAGTATTTT.